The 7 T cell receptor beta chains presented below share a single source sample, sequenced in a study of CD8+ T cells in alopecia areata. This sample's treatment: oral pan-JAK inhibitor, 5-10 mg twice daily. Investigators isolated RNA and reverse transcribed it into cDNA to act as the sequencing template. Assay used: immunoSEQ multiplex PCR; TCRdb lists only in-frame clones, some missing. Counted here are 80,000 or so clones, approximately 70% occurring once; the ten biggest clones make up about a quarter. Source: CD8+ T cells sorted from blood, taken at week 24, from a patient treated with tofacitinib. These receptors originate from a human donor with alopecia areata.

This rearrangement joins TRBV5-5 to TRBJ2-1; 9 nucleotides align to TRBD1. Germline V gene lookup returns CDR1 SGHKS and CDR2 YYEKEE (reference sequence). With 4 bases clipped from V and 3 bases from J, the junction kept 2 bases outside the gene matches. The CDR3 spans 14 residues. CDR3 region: CASSRQGDYNEQFF. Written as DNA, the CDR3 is TGTGCCAGCAGCCGACAGGGGGACTACAATGAGCAGTTCTTC.

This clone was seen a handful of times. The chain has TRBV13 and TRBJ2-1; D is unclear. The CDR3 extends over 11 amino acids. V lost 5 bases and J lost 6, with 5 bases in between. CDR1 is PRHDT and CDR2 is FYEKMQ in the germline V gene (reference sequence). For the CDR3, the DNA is TGTGCCAGCAGCCAGAGCAATGAGCAGTTCTTC. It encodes CASSQSNEQFF.

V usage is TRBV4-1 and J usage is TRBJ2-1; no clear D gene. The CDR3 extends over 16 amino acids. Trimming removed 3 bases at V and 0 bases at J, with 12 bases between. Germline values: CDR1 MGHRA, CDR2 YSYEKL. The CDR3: CASSHLDALSYNEQFF. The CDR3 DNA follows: TGCGCCAGCAGCCACTTGGACGCCCTCTCCTACAATGAGCAGTTCTTC.

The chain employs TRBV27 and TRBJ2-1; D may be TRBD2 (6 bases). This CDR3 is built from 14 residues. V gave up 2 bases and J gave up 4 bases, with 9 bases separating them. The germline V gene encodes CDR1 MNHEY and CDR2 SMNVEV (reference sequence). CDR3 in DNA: TGTGCCAGCAGTTTAGACGGACTATACAATGAGCAGTTCTTC. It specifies CASSLDGLYNEQFF.

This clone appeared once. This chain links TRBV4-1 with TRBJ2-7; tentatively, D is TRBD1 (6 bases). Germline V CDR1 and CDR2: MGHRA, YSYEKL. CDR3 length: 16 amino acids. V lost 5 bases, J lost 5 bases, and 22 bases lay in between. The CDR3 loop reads CASSRLPTQGVHEQYF. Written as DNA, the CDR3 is TGCGCCAGCAGCAGGTTACCGACACAGGGAGTACACGAGCAGTACTTC.

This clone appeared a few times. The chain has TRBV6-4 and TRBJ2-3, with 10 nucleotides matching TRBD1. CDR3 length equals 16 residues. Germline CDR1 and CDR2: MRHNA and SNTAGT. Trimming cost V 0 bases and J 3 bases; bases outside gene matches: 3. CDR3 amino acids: CASSDSTGGQTDTQYF. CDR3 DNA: TGTGCCAGCAGTGACTCGACAGGGGGCCAGACAGATACGCAGTATTTT.

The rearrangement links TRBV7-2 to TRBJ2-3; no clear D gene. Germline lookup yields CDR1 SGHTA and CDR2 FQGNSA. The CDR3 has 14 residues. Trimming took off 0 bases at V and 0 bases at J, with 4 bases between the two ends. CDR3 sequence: CASSLALSTDTQYF. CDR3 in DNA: TGTGCCAGCAGCTTAGCGCTCAGCACAGATACGCAGTATTTT.